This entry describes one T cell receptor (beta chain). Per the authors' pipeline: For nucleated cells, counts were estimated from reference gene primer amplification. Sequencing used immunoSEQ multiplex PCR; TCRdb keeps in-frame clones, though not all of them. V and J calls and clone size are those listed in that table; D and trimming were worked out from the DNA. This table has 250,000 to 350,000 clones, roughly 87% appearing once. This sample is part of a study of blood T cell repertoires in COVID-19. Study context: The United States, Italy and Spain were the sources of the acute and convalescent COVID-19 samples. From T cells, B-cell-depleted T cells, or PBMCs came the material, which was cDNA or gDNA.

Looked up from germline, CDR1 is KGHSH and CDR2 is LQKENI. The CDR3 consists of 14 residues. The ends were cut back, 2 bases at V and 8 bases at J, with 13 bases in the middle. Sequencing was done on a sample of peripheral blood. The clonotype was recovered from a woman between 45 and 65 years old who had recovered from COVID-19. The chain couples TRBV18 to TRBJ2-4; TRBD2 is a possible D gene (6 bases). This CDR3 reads CASSPGGRRDIQYF. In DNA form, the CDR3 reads TGTGCCAGCTCACCAGGGGGGAGGAGGGACATTCAGTACTTC. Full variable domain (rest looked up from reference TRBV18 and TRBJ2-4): NAGVMQNPRHLVRRRGQEARLRCSPMKGHSHVYWYRQLPEEGLKFMVYLQKENIIDESGMPKERFSAEFPKEGPSILRIQQVVRGDSAAYFCASSPGGRRDIQYFGAGTRLSVL.